This passage covers 20 T cell receptor beta chains from one sample sequenced in a study of OX40 agonist ivuxolimab in advanced cancers. Some clones are missing from TCRdb's copy, which holds only in-frame ones; the method was immunoSEQ multiplex PCR. This sample has about 32,000 clones, with approximately 90% found just once. The sequencing here drew on CD4+ or CD8+ T cells sorted from blood, taken in a trial of the OX40 agonist ivuxolimab. All receptors come from an adult with an advanced solid tumor such as melanoma, head and neck, liver or kidney cancer.

This chain connects TRBV7-9 to TRBJ1-2, with 7 bases that match TRBD1. The germline gives CDR1 SEHNR, CDR2 FQNEAQ (reference sequence). The CDR3 has 16 residues. J lost 2 bases, V lost 1 base, and 7 bases had no gene match. The CDR3 region is CASSLVPMTGNYGYTF. The CDR3 DNA reads as TGTGCCAGCAGCTTAGTCCCCATGACAGGGAACTATGGCTACACCTTC.

The chain employs TRBV28 and TRBJ1-1, with 8 positions matching TRBD1. The CDR3 has 18 amino acids. CDR1 and CDR2 (germline): MDHEN, SYDVKM. With 5 bases clipped from V and 0 bases from J, the junction kept 14 bases outside the gene matches. CDR3 bases: TGTGCCAGCAGTCCCGAAGATGACAGGGGACATATGAACACTGAAGCTTTCTTT. Translating gives CASSPEDDRGHMNTEAFF.

The chain has TRBV10-2 and TRBJ2-3; 8 bases are shared with TRBD2. The trim removed 3 bases at V and 3 bases at J, leaving 8 bases unmatched. Germline lookup yields CDR1 WSHSY and CDR2 SAAADI. The CDR3 consists of 16 residues. CDR3 in DNA: TGCGCCAGCAGTGACGGGCGGGAGGTGTCTACAGATACGCAGTATTTT. It yields the protein CASSDGREVSTDTQYF.

In this sample, this clone turned up a few times. The chain carries TRBV13 and TRBJ1-1; D not certain. Looked up from germline, CDR1 is PRHDT and CDR2 is FYEKMQ (reference sequence). The CDR3 has 10 residues. Trimming took 6 bases from V and 6 from J, leaving 5 bases between them. The CDR3 nucleotides are TGTGCCAGCAGTTTGGCTGAAGCTTTCTTT. Translated, it gives CASSLAEAFF.

This chain connects TRBV7-9 to TRBJ2-7, with D unclear. This CDR3 comprises 12 residues. V was clipped by 5 bases and J by 1 base, with 6 bases between them. Germline values: CDR1 SEHNR, CDR2 FQNEAQ (reference sequence). The CDR3 region is CASSPYSYEQYF. CDR3 bases: TGTGCCAGCAGCCCATATTCCTACGAGCAGTACTTC.

For the CDR3, the DNA is TGTGCCAGCAGTTTGGCCAGAAGCTCCTACGAGCAGTACTTC. Its translation: CASSLARSSYEQYF. The chain carries TRBV27 and TRBJ2-7; no clear D. Looked up from germline, CDR1 is MNHEY and CDR2 is SMNVEV (reference sequence). Trimming shortened V by 3 bases and J by 0 bases, and 9 bases separated the two germline ends. CDR3 length: 14 residues.

The genes are TRBV2 and TRBJ1-1, with unresolved D. The CDR3 loop spans 12 amino acids. V lost 4 bases and J 1 base, leaving 4 bases between the germline ends. Germline-derived CDR1 and CDR2 are SNHLY and FYNNEI. CDR3 DNA sequence: TGTGCCAGCAGTGGCAGGAACACTGAAGCTTTCTTT. It encodes CASSGRNTEAFF.

The CDR3 sequence is CASSSRYTGGHTDTQYF. CDR3 nucleotide sequence: TGTGCCAGCAGCTCACGCTACACAGGGGGCCACACAGATACGCAGTATTTT. The chain recombines TRBV7-6 with TRBJ2-3; TRBD1 matches at 9 bases. CDR3 length equals 17 residues. The V gene end was trimmed by 4 bases and the J gene end by 2 bases; junction bases not matched to a gene: 10. CDR1 and CDR2 from the germline V gene are SGHVS and FNYEAQ.

This rearrangement joins TRBV6-5 to TRBJ2-7, with 8 bases fitting TRBD1. Unmatched junction bases numbered 6, after V lost 8 bases and J lost 3 bases. The CDR3 is made up of 13 amino acids. Germline lookup yields CDR1 MNHEY and CDR2 SVGAGI. The CDR3 nucleotides read TGTGCCAGCCGAGGAGGGACAGGCTACGAGCAGTACTTC. Translating it yields CASRGGTGYEQYF.

The chain links TRBV27 to TRBJ2-3, with 7 bases lining up with TRBD1. The trim removed 3 bases at V and 0 bases at J, leaving 3 bases unmatched. Germline V gene data show CDR1 as MNHEY and CDR2 as SMNVEV (reference sequence). The CDR3 is 15 residues long. CDR3 protein: CASSLWDSSTDTQYF. The CDR3 DNA reads as TGTGCCAGCAGTTTGTGGGACAGCAGCACAGATACGCAGTATTTT.

The chain carries TRBV4-2 and TRBJ2-3; 7 positions match TRBD1. This CDR3 region has 18 residues. V trimming: 1 base; J trimming: 1 base; junction bases outside the gene matches: 11. Per germline, CDR1 LGHNA and CDR2 YNFKEQ. The CDR3 region has the DNA TGTGCCAGCAGCCAAGTGCCACTTAGGGACAGTGGCACAGATACGCAGTATTTT. This encodes CASSQVPLRDSGTDTQYF.

V is TRBV2 and J is TRBJ2-1, with D unresolved. The CDR3 consists of 16 residues. V was clipped by 3 bases and J by 2 bases, with 14 bases between them. Germline V CDR1 and CDR2: SNHLY, FYNNEI. The CDR3 DNA sequence: TGTGCCAGCAGTGAGGGTCCAGAGGTCGCCTACAATGAGCAGTTCTTC. It codes for CASSEGPEVAYNEQFF.

J is TRBJ2-7 and V is TRBV29-1; 9 bases match TRBD2. The CDR3 runs 13 residues. Looked up from germline, CDR1 is SQVTM and CDR2 is ANQGSEA. J gave up 6 bases and V 6 bases, and 9 bases lay outside the gene matches. CDR3 amino acids: CSVSSGVLFEQYF. As DNA, the CDR3 is TGCAGCGTCTCTAGCGGGGTATTATTCGAGCAGTACTTC.

The rearrangement links TRBV7-9 to TRBJ2-7; either TRBD1 or TRBD2 may supply D (6 bases each). The CDR3 runs to 13 residues. V was trimmed by 7 bases and J by 3 bases, leaving 13 bases between them. The germline CDR1 and CDR2 sequences are SEHNR and FQNEAQ (reference sequence). The CDR3 loop is CASTPGGLYEQYF. DNA for the CDR3: TGTGCCAGCACCCCCGGGGGCCTCTACGAGCAGTACTTC.

CDR3 nucleotide sequence: TGTGCCAGCAGTGTCGGGATGAACACTGAAGCTTTCTTT. Its protein product is CASSVGMNTEAFF. The chain has TRBV6-5 and TRBJ1-1, with D unresolved. CDR1 and CDR2 from the germline V gene are MNHEY and SVGAGI. Trimming removed 5 bases from V and 0 bases from J, with 7 bases in between. This CDR3 has 13 residues.

The chain joins TRBV4-2 to TRBJ2-7; TRBD1 is a possible D gene (6 bases). The ends were cut back, 0 bases at V and 2 bases at J, with 14 bases in the middle. From germline, CDR1 is LGHNA and CDR2 YNFKEQ. This CDR3 comprises 16 residues. The CDR3: CASSQEDSGAAYEQYF. Written as DNA, the CDR3 is TGTGCCAGCAGCCAAGAGGACAGCGGAGCAGCCTACGAGCAGTACTTC.

V and J are TRBV9 and TRBJ2-7, with 9 bases fitting TRBD2. This CDR3 spans 16 amino acids. Trimming removed 4 bases from V and 3 bases from J; junction bases left unmatched: 11. Germline CDR1 and CDR2: SGDLS and YYNGEE. The CDR3 protein is CASSPKPGLAFYEQYF. In nucleotides, the CDR3 is TGTGCCAGCAGCCCGAAACCGGGACTAGCTTTCTACGAGCAGTACTTC. Combining the CDR3 with reference TRBV9 and TRBJ2-7 gives the whole variable domain DSGVTQTPKHLITATGQRVTLRCSPRSGDLSVYWYQQSLDQGLQFLIQYYNGEERAKGNILERFSAQQFPDLHSELNLSSLELGDSALYFCASSPKPGLAFYEQYFGPGTRLTVT.

This chain uses TRBV9 with TRBJ1-1, with TRBD1 matching over 7 bases. Germline CDR1 reads SGDLS; CDR2 reads YYNGEE. V trimming: 4 bases; J trimming: 4 bases; junction bases outside the gene matches: 4. The CDR3 spans 13 residues. CDR3: CASSQTGSTEAFF. The CDR3 nucleotides read TGTGCCAGCAGCCAGACAGGGAGCACTGAAGCTTTCTTT.

The sample holds one count of this clone. The chain is built from TRBV5-1 and TRBJ2-7; TRBD2 might be the D (5 bases). Germline CDR1 reads SGHRS; CDR2 reads YFSETQ. The CDR3 totals 14 residues. V shed 4 bases and J shed 2 bases, with 13 bases lying between them. The CDR3 spells CASSGTGKPYEQYF. In DNA form, the CDR3 reads TGCGCCAGCAGCGGAACCGGGAAACCCTACGAGCAGTACTTC.

The chain links TRBV14 to TRBJ1-6, with D hard to call. The germline V gene encodes CDR1 SGHDN and CDR2 FVKESK. This CDR3 is built from 12 residues. Trimming removed 2 bases at V and 11 bases at J, with 7 bases between. This chain's CDR3 is CASSQYWTPLHF. The CDR3 coding sequence is TGTGCCAGCAGCCAATATTGGACACCCCTCCACTTT.